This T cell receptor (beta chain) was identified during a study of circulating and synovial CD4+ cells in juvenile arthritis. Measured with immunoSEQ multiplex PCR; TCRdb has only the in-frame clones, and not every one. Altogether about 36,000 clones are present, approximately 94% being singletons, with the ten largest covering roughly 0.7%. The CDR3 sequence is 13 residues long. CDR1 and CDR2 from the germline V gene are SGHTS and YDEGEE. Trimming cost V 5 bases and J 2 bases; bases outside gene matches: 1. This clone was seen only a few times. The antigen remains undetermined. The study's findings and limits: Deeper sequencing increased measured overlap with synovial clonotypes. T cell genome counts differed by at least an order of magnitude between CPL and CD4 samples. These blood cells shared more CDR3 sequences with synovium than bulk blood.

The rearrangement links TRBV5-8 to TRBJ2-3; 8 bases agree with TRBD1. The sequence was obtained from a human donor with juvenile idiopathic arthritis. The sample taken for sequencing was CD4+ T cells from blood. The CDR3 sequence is CASRTGVTDTQYF. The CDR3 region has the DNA TGTGCCAGCAGGACAGGGGTCACAGATACGCAGTATTTT.